The following is a TCR beta chain sequence with its context. Its antigen is unidentified. An end of the junction differs from the germline gene, which may be a read error. TCRbeta libraries were built with three rounds of nested PCR, modified from ARM-PCR. TCRdb re-called the multiplex PCR reads with MiXCR, one entry per CDR3 protein. The sample contains 100,000 to 120,000 distinct CDR3 sequences, over 70% of which appear only once. CDR3 size: 19 residues. Germline V gene lookup returns CDR1 MNHNS and CDR2 SASEGT. RNA was extracted from bulk tissue without any cell sorting. Newly diagnosed lung cancer patients had thoracic surgery in China, August–late 2014, without prior chemotherapy. This specimen belongs to a study of tumor and adjacent non-tumor tissue in lung cancer. Across the study: Each sample yielded approximately 4 million productive TCRbeta reads on average.

General study results and limits: Higher tumor TCR diversity was associated with shorter survival. Compared with tumor, normal lung showed significantly lower TCR diversity.

This clonotype was obtained from a man aged 70 or older with non-small cell lung cancer. The sample was lung tumor tissue. This chain connects TRBV6-1 to TRBJ2-1; 7 bases map to TRBD2. The CDR3 nucleotides read TGTCCCAGCAGTGATCCGGGAGGACCGGGCTTGCTCGCCTACAATGAGCAGTTCTTC. This translates into CPSSDPGGPGLLAYNEQFF.